A single sample gave rise to the 30 T cell receptor beta chains below, sequenced in a study of control samples from healthy donors and cancer patients. TCRdb's table, derived via immunoSEQ multiplex PCR, lists solely in-frame clones and lacks some. Here the sample spans 170,000 or so clones, 80% to 95% being singletons. Material for sequencing was blood. Source of these receptors: a man between 18 and 29 years old in good health.

This clone came up once. The J gene is TRBJ2-2, the V gene TRBV6-1, with D perhaps TRBD1 (5 bases). Germline CDR1 reads MNHNS; CDR2 reads SASEGT. The CDR3 is made up of 13 amino acids. V was pared by 2 bases and J by 7 bases, with 8 bases between. CDR3 in DNA: TGTGCCAGCAGTGAACAGGGCTTCGGGGAGCTGTTTTTT. Amino acids: CASSEQGFGELFF.

The chain combines TRBV10-2 with TRBJ2-1; 9 bases are a match to TRBD2. Germline CDR1 reads WSHSY; CDR2 reads SAAADI. Unmatched junction bases numbered 7, after V lost 4 bases and J lost 6 bases. The length of the CDR3 is 15 residues. This chain's CDR3 is CASSAPGLAGNEQFF. For the CDR3, the DNA is TGCGCCAGCAGTGCCCCGGGACTAGCTGGCAATGAGCAGTTCTTC.

The DNA for the CDR3 is TGTGCCAGCTCACTCTACAGCCCGGGGGACACTGAAGCTTTCTTT. Residues: CASSLYSPGDTEAFF. V and J are TRBV18 and TRBJ1-1, with D perhaps TRBD1 (5 bases). The CDR3 has 15 residues. CDR1 is KGHSH, CDR2 LQKENI, per germline. Trimming removed 4 bases from V and 3 bases from J, with 15 bases in between.

The chain carries TRBV24-1 and TRBJ2-5; D is possibly TRBD2 (7 bases). The V gene's germline CDR1 is KGHDR and CDR2 SFDVKD. This CDR3 has 13 amino acids. Trimming took 9 bases from V and 2 from J, leaving 12 bases between them. The CDR3 is CATQRGQQETQYF. CDR3 bases: TGTGCCACCCAGCGGGGACAACAAGAGACCCAGTACTTC.

The chain couples TRBV15 to TRBJ2-2, with TRBD2 matching over 8 bases. V gave up 4 bases and J gave up 8 bases; unmatched junction bases: 9. This CDR3 comprises 15 residues. Germline CDR1 is LNHNV and CDR2 is YYDKDF (reference sequence). The CDR3 loop is CATSKAGARRGELFF. In DNA, the CDR3 is TGTGCCACCAGCAAAGCGGGGGCTCGGAGGGGGGAGCTGTTTTTT.

This clone has only one observation. In nucleotides, the CDR3 is TGTGCCAGCAGTGAAGCCCCTCCGAATGAGCAGTTCTTC. It is translated as CASSEAPPNEQFF. The J gene is TRBJ2-1, the V gene TRBV6-1; D unresolved. There are 13 residues in the CDR3. Trimming shortened V by 0 bases and J by 7 bases, and 7 bases separated the two germline ends. Germline CDR1 reads MNHNS; CDR2 reads SASEGT.

This chain connects TRBV3-1 (or the pseudogene TRBV3-2) to TRBJ1-1, with 8 bases matching TRBD1. CDR1 and CDR2 (germline): LGHDT, YNNKEL (reference sequence). The CDR3 length is 16 residues. J lost 0 bases, V lost 6 bases, and 9 bases had no gene match. CDR3 nucleotides: TGTGCCAGCAGGGGGGGGGACAGGAGCCTGAACACTGAAGCTTTCTTT. Its protein product is CASRGGDRSLNTEAFF.

The chain uses TRBV6-5 and TRBJ2-1, with 9 bases identical to TRBD2. The CDR3 runs 14 residues. The germline V gene encodes CDR1 MNHEY and CDR2 SVGAGI. The J segment lost 7 bases and the V segment lost 10 bases, leaving 11 bases of the junction unmatched. CDR3: CATKVGLASNEQFF. In nucleotides, the CDR3 is TGTGCCACCAAGGTCGGACTAGCGTCGAATGAGCAGTTCTTC.

This rearrangement joins TRBV27 to TRBJ2-2; TRBD1 agrees at 9 bases. This CDR3 contains 14 residues. CDR1 is MNHEY, CDR2 SMNVEV, per germline (reference sequence). V shed 8 bases, J shed 8 bases, and the junction held 9 bases outside the gene matches. CDR3 protein: CASPADRGPGELFF. As DNA, the CDR3 is TGTGCCAGCCCGGCGGACAGGGGACCGGGGGAGCTGTTTTTT.

The J gene is TRBJ1-3, the V gene TRBV18; D remains ambiguous. The CDR3 extends over 14 amino acids. Trimming took off 2 bases at V and 0 bases at J, with 5 bases between the two ends. CDR1 is KGHSH, CDR2 LQKENI, per germline. CDR3 amino acids: CASSPEVSGNTIYF. CDR3 DNA: TGTGCCAGCTCACCAGAGGTCTCTGGAAACACCATATATTTT.

The J gene is TRBJ2-5, the V gene TRBV29-1; D might be TRBD2 (6 bases). Trimming took off 1 base at V and 5 bases at J, with 11 bases between the two ends. The CDR3 extends over 13 amino acids. The germline V gene encodes CDR1 SQVTM and CDR2 ANQGSEA. The chain's CDR3 is CSVEVTGGETQYF. DNA of the CDR3: TGCAGCGTTGAAGTCACTGGGGGGGAGACCCAGTACTTC.

The rearrangement links TRBV24-1 to TRBJ2-3; 8 bases match TRBD2. Trimming removed 9 bases from V and 3 bases from J; junction bases left unmatched: 13. From germline, CDR1 is KGHDR and CDR2 SFDVKD. The CDR3 totals 16 residues. CDR3 DNA sequence: TGTGCCACCCAGTCGGAACGGGGGGGAGCGACAGATACGCAGTATTTT. Protein product: CATQSERGGATDTQYF.

The V gene is TRBV19, the J gene TRBJ1-2, with D perhaps TRBD1 (6 bases). The CDR3 contains 13 residues. Germline V gives CDR1 LNHDA, CDR2 SQIVND (reference sequence). Trimming took 10 bases from V and 5 from J, leaving 17 bases between them. This CDR3 reads CATTGGPAYGYTF. The CDR3, as DNA: TGTGCCACCACCGGGGGCCCAGCATATGGCTACACCTTC.

The V gene is TRBV9, the J gene TRBJ2-2; either TRBD1 or TRBD2 may supply D (5 bases each). CDR3 length: 14 amino acids. The germline V and J ends were trimmed by 0 bases and 4 bases, with 7 bases remaining between them. Germline V CDR1 and CDR2: SGDLS, YYNGEE. The CDR3 is CASSVDGATGELFF. DNA for the CDR3: TGTGCCAGCAGCGTAGACGGGGCCACCGGGGAGCTGTTTTTT.

Worth noting for this clone: Within the sample, other DNA sequences also encode this same CDR3. V is TRBV9 and J is TRBJ1-2, with 7 bases identical to TRBD1. With 0 bases clipped from V and 0 bases from J, the junction kept 2 bases outside the gene matches. The germline V gene has CDR1 SGDLS and CDR2 YYNGEE. The CDR3 runs 15 residues. The DNA of the CDR3 is TGTGCCAGCAGCGTAGGACAGGGAGCTAACTATGGCTACACCTTC. Protein sequence: CASSVGQGANYGYTF.

DNA of the CDR3: TGTGCCAGCAGCTCCCCTAGCGGGGGAACAGATACGCAGTATTTT. It encodes CASSSPSGGTDTQYF. This chain joins TRBV7-2 and TRBJ2-3; 10 bases line up with TRBD2. The CDR3 loop spans 15 amino acids. Trimming at V came to 4 bases and at J to 3 bases, leaving 4 bases not matched to a gene. Looked up from germline, CDR1 is SGHTA and CDR2 is FQGNSA.

This clone was observed once. The chain uses TRBV18 and TRBJ2-1; 13 bases are shared with TRBD2. CDR3 length: 16 amino acids. The ends lost 3 bases at V and 9 bases at J; junction bases unmatched: 8. Germline V CDR1 and CDR2: KGHSH, LQKENI. CDR3 nucleotide sequence: TGTGCCAGCTCACCGAGCACTAGCGGGGGGGCCAGTGAGCAGTTCTTC. This gives the protein CASSPSTSGGASEQFF. Full variable domain (missing parts from reference TRBV18 and TRBJ2-1): NAGVMQNPRHLVRRRGQEARLRCSPMKGHSHVYWYRQLPEEGLKFMVYLQKENIIDESGMPKERFSAEFPKEGPSILRIQQVVRGDSAAYFCASSPSTSGGASEQFFGPGTRLTVL.

The chain combines TRBV7-9 with TRBJ2-3; D gene uncertain. V lost 5 bases and J 2 bases, leaving 14 bases between the germline ends. This CDR3 contains 15 residues. The germline V gene has CDR1 SEHNR and CDR2 FQNEAQ (reference sequence). Here the CDR3 reads CASSTSRLLTDTQYF. The CDR3 DNA sequence: TGTGCCAGCAGCACCTCCCGACTCCTCACAGATACGCAGTATTTT.

The rearrangement joins TRBV10-2 to TRBJ1-2, with D possibly matching TRBD1 (5 bases). CDR1 is WSHSY and CDR2 is SAAADI in the germline V gene. The CDR3 has 13 residues. The V and J ends lost 6 bases and 6 bases respectively, with 14 bases between them. For the CDR3, the DNA is TGCGCCAGCAGCCTAATGGGGGGAAATGGCTACACCTTC. This encodes CASSLMGGNGYTF.

The gene calls are TRBV6-5 and TRBJ2-5; TRBD2 aligns across 15 bases. V gave up 4 bases and J gave up 5 bases; unmatched junction bases: 2. This CDR3 is 15 amino acids long. The germline gives CDR1 MNHEY, CDR2 SVGAGI. CDR3 nucleotide sequence: TGTGCCAGCAGTTGGACTAGCGGGGGGGCGGAGACCCAGTACTTC. Its protein is CASSWTSGGAETQYF.

The chain employs TRBV5-4 and TRBJ2-3; D might be TRBD1 or TRBD2, each matching 7 bases. This CDR3 spans 17 amino acids. Germline V gene data show CDR1 as SGHNT and CDR2 as YYREEE (reference sequence). Trimming took 4 bases from V and 3 from J, leaving 21 bases between them. The CDR3 reads CASSPDSGGASTDTQYF. The CDR3 region has the DNA TGTGCCAGCAGCCCTGATTCAGGGGGGGCTTCTACAGATACGCAGTATTTT.

The chain combines TRBV5-4 with TRBJ2-7; D is possibly TRBD2 (6 bases). Germline assignment: CDR1 SGHNT and CDR2 YYREEE (reference sequence). The CDR3 runs 13 residues. Trimming pared 0 bases from V and 5 bases from J, leaving 9 bases between. The CDR3 region is CASSLGGGDEQYF. CDR3 nucleotide sequence: TGTGCCAGCAGCTTGGGCGGCGGGGACGAGCAGTACTTC.

This chain connects TRBV5-6 to TRBJ1-5, with 8 bases that match TRBD1. V shed 4 bases and J 7 bases; nucleotides not matched to a gene: 10. In germline, CDR1 is SGHDT, CDR2 YYEEEE. This CDR3 has 15 residues. Written as DNA, the CDR3 is TGTGCCAGCAGCCACAGACAGGGGATAAACCAGCCCCAGCATTTT. Translating gives CASSHRQGINQPQHF.

In the case of this clone: Other DNA sequences in this sample translate to the same CDR3. The J gene is TRBJ1-5, the V gene TRBV12-3 or TRBV12-4; unclear D gene. Trimming cost V 1 base and J 7 bases, with 8 bases left between them. CDR3 size: 13 residues. The CDR3 bases are TGTGCCAGCAGTTTAGGGGGTTTCCAGCCCCAGCATTTT. It codes for CASSLGGFQPQHF.

This chain uses TRBV6-5 with TRBJ2-3; D is uncertain. V lost 0 bases and J lost 6, with 10 bases in between. The germline CDR1 and CDR2 sequences are MNHEY and SVGAGI. This CDR3 is built from 14 residues. The chain's CDR3 is CASSYSLLLDTQYF. In DNA, the CDR3 is TGTGCCAGCAGTTACTCACTCCTCCTTGATACGCAGTATTTT.

The chain couples TRBV7-9 to TRBJ2-7; tentative D call: TRBD1 (5 bases). V dropped 3 bases and J dropped 0 bases, with 12 bases sitting between them. Germline CDR1 and CDR2: SEHNR and FQNEAQ (reference sequence). The length of the CDR3 is 15 residues. CDR3 region: CASSFEGAYSYEQYF. The CDR3, as DNA: TGTGCCAGCAGCTTTGAAGGGGCCTACTCCTACGAGCAGTACTTC.

The V and J genes are TRBV7-2 and TRBJ2-7; 7 nucleotides match TRBD1. The trim removed 7 bases at V and 6 bases at J, leaving 9 bases unmatched. Germline V gene data show CDR1 as SGHTA and CDR2 as FQGNSA. The CDR3 is 13 residues long. The CDR3 nucleotides read TGTGCCAGCACCCTGAGGGGGCCCGGCGAGCAGTACTTC. Protein sequence: CASTLRGPGEQYF.

DNA of the CDR3: TGCGCCAGCAGCTTAGGACCGGGTACGCAGTATTTT. It encodes CASSLGPGTQYF. The V and J genes are TRBV5-1 and TRBJ2-3, with D unresolved. The V gene lost 2 bases and the J gene lost 8 bases, with 9 bases spanning the gap. CDR3 length: 12 amino acids. CDR1 and CDR2 from the germline V gene are SGHRS and YFSETQ.

The genes are TRBV5-1 and TRBJ2-3, with 7 positions matching TRBD2. Germline loops: CDR1 SGHRS, CDR2 YFSETQ. J was trimmed by 1 base and V by 1 base; bases with no gene match: 3. The CDR3 loop spans 15 amino acids. CDR3 residues: CASSLRGRGTDTQYF. The CDR3 nucleotides read TGCGCCAGCAGCTTGCGTGGGAGGGGCACAGATACGCAGTATTTT.

The chain uses TRBV18 and TRBJ1-3, with 8 nucleotides matching TRBD1. After removal of 0 bases from V and 0 bases from J, the junction contained 16 bases not matched to a gene. Germline-derived CDR1 and CDR2 are KGHSH and LQKENI. There are 21 residues in the CDR3. CDR3 in amino acids: CASSPPGKVTGQALSGNTIYF. The CDR3 DNA follows: TGTGCCAGCTCACCACCGGGGAAGGTTACGGGACAGGCCCTCTCTGGAAACACCATATATTTT.